This TCR beta chain appears in the sequencing data of a study of shared clonotypes between healthy human individuals. Replicate PCRs run on sorted subsets employed 200 ng DNA, roughly 30,000 T cell genomes. Repertoires were generated with immunoSEQ multiplex PCR, while TCRdb's copy carries only in-frame clones and drops some. The sample has about 320,000 clones; over 75% are singletons. The healthy adult donors were HIV-negative and reported no recent acute infections or vaccinations. The germline gives CDR1 SGHVS, CDR2 FQNEAQ. Trimming at V came to 3 bases and at J to 7 bases, leaving 4 bases not matched to a gene. The CDR3 is 15 amino acids. The study's findings and limits: A generally larger estimated richness was seen in naive subsets than in memory subsets. Clonotype sharing across a few donors was observed for around 5% of naive CD4 clonotypes.

With respect to this clone: Its matching antigen is unknown.

The material sequenced was memory CD8+ T cells sorted from blood. Subset: CD45RO+ cells pooled with CCR7-negative TemRA cells. The TCR was taken from a young man in good health. The V and J genes are TRBV7-8 and TRBJ2-1, with 12 bases fitting TRBD2. The CDR3 sequence: CASSFRTSGNNEQFF. The CDR3 DNA is TGTGCCAGCAGCTTCCGGACTAGCGGGAATAATGAGCAGTTCTTC.